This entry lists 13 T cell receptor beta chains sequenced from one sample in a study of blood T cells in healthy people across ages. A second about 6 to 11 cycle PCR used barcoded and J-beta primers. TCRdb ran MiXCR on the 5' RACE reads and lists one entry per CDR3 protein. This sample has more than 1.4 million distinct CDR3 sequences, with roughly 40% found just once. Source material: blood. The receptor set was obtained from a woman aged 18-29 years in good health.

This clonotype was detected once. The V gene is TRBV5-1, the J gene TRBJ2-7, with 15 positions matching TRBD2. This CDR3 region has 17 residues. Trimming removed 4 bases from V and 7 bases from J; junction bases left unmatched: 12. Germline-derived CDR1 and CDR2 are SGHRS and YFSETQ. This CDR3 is CASSPGGLAGGNNEQYF. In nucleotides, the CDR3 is TGCGCCAGCAGCCCGGGGGGACTAGCGGGGGGAAACAATGAGCAGTACTTC.

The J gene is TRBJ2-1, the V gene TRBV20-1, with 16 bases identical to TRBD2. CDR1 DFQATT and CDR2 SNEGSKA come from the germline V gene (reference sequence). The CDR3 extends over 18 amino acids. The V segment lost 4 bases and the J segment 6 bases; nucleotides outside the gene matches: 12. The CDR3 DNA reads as TGCAGTGCTATTATCAAAGGGACTAGCGGGGGGGCCGGCAATGAGCAGTTCTTC. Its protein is CSAIIKGTSGGAGNEQFF.

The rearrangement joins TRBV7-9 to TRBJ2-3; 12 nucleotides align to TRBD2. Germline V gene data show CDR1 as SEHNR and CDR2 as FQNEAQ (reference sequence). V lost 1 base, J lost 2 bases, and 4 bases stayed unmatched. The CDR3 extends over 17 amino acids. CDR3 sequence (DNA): TGTGCCAGCAGCTTAGAAGGACTAGCGGGATCCACAGATACGCAGTATTTT. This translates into CASSLEGLAGSTDTQYF. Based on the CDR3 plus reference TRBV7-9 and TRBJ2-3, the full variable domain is DTGVSQNPRHKITKRGQNVTFRCDPISEHNRLYWYRQTLGQGPEFLTYFQNEAQLEKSRLLSDRFSAERPKGSFSTLEIQRTEQGDSAMYLCASSLEGLAGSTDTQYFGPGTRLTVL.

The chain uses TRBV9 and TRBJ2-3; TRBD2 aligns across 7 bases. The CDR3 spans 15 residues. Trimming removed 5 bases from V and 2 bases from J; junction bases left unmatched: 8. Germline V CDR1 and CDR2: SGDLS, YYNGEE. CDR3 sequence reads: CASSGLGLITDTQYF. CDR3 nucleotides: TGTGCCAGCAGTGGGCTGGGACTAATCACAGATACGCAGTATTTT.

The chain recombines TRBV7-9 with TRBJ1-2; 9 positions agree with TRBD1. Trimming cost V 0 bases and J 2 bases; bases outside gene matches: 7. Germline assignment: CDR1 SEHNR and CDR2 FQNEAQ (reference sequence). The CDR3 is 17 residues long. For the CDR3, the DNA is TGTGCCAGCAGCTTAGCGCAGGGACAGGGCGGGAACTATGGCTACACCTTC. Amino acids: CASSLAQGQGGNYGYTF.

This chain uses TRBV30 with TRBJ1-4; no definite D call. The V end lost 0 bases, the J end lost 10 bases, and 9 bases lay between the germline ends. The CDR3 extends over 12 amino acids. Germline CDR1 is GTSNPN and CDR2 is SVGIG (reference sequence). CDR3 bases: TGTGCCTGGAGTGTAGGCGAGCCAAAACTGTTTTTT. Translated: CAWSVGEPKLFF.

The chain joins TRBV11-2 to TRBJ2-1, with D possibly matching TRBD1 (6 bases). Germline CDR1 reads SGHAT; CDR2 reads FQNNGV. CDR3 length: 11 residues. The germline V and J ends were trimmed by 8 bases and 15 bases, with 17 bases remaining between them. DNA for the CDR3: TGTGCCAGCCGCCACCAGGGACATGCGTTCTTC. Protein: CASRHQGHAFF.

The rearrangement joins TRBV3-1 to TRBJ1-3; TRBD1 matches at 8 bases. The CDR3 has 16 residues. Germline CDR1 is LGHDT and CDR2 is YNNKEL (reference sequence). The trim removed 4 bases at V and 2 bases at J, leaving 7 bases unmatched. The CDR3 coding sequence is TGTGCCAGCAGCCCGAGGGCGACAGGGGCTGGAAACACCATATATTTT. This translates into CASSPRATGAGNTIYF.

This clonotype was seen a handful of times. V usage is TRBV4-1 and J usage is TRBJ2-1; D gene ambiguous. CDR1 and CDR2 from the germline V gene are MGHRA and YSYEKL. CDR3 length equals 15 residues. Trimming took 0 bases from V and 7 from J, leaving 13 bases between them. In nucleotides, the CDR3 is TGCGCCAGCAGCCAAGATGAGGTCCTGGGGAATGAGCAGTTCTTC. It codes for CASSQDEVLGNEQFF.

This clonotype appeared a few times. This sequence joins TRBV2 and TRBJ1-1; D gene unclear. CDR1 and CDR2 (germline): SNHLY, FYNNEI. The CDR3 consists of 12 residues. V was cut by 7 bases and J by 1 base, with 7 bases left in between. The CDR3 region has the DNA TGTGCCAGCAAAGTGGAGAACACTGAAGCTTTCTTT. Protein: CASKVENTEAFF.

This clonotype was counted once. The CDR3, as DNA: TGTGCCAGCAGTTACCGACAGGGGGCGGTGAGAAAACTGTTTTTT. It yields the protein CASSYRQGAVRKLFF. The V gene is TRBV6-5, the J gene TRBJ1-4; the match to TRBD1 covers 10 bases. The germline CDR1 and CDR2 sequences are MNHEY and SVGAGI. Trimming removed 2 bases from V and 10 bases from J; junction bases left unmatched: 7. This CDR3 has 15 amino acids.

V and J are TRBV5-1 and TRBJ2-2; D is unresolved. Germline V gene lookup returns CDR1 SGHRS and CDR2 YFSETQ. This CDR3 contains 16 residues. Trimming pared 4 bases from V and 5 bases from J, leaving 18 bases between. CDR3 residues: CASSRTREVGTGELFF. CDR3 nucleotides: TGCGCCAGCAGCCGAACAAGGGAAGTGGGGACCGGGGAGCTGTTTTTT. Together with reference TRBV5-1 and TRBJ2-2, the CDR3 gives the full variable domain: KAGVTQTPRYLIKTRGQQVTLSCSPISGHRSVSWYQQTPGQGLQFLFEYFSETQRNKGNFPGRFSGRQFSNSRSEMNVSTLELGDSALYLCASSRTREVGTGELFFGEGSRLTVL.

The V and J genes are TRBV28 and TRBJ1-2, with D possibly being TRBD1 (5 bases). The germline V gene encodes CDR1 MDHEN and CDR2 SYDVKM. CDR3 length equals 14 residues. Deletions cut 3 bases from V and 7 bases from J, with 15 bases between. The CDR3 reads CASSFSGGAAGYTF. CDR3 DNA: TGTGCCAGCAGTTTCAGCGGCGGGGCGGCTGGCTACACCTTC.